This record looks at one T cell receptor beta chain sequence and its context. Amplification used 60 Vbeta primers and 13 Jbeta primers. Assay used: immunoSEQ multiplex PCR; TCRdb lists only in-frame clones, some missing. The sample contains around 270,000 clones, about four fifths of which appear only once. The data originate from a study of cytomegalovirus exposure and HLA in healthy donors. V lost 6 bases and J lost 4; bases outside the gene matches: 13. In germline, CDR1 is SGHVS, CDR2 FQNEAQ. The CDR3 is 17 amino acids. The TCR comes from a girl aged 2 to 9 in good health and CMV-seronegative. The chain links TRBV7-8 to TRBJ1-1; TRBD1 matches 11 bases. Input material: PBMCs. Here the CDR3 reads CASSPPPGQGGLTEAFF. In DNA, the CDR3 is TGTGCCAGCAGTCCTCCCCCGGGACAGGGGGGCCTCACTGAAGCTTTCTTT.